The rows below give T cell receptor beta chains drawn from one sample of a study of blood T cells in healthy people across ages. TCRdb reprocessed the 5' RACE reads with MiXCR, giving one entry per CDR3 protein. Among around 1,800,000 distinct CDR3 sequences listed, about two fifths were seen once. The sample was blood. These receptor sequences come from a human donor in good health. The CDR3 runs from the conserved cysteine through the conserved F or W. A D gene is named only where the DNA matches it firmly. Rows may omit the clone size; those that give it use once, few, many or a size class.

V: TRBV18; D: .; size: .; J: TRBJ2-7; CDR3: CASSPDSEQYF; DNA: TGTGCCAGCTCACCCGACAGCGAGCAGTACTTC
V: TRBV20-1; D: .; size: .; J: TRBJ2-1; CDR3: CSAEGGYNEQFF; DNA: TGCAGTGCCGAGGGGGGGTACAATGAGCAGTTCTTC
V: TRBV7-2; D: .; size: .; J: TRBJ1-6; CDR3: CASSESGIFGNSPLHF; DNA: TGTGCCAGCAGCGAATCCGGGATTTTCGGGAATTCACCCCTCCACTTT
V: TRBV16; D: .; size: .; J: TRBJ1-5; CDR3: CASNTGNLAGNQPQHF; DNA: TGTGCCAGCAATACAGGGAATTTAGCTGGCAATCAGCCCCAGCATTTT
V: TRBV6-1; D: TRBD2; size: few; J: TRBJ2-1; CDR3: CASGASGYNEQFF; DNA: TGTGCCAGTGGGGCTAGCGGCTACAATGAGCAGTTCTTC
V: TRBV5-1; D: TRBD2; size: .; J: TRBJ2-1; CDR3: CASGPGGLAGGNNEQFF; DNA: TGCGCCAGCGGCCCTGGTGGGCTAGCGGGGGGAAACAATGAGCAGTTCTTC
V: TRBV7-2; D: .; size: .; J: TRBJ1-2; CDR3: CASSLGAGRNGYTF; DNA: TGTGCCAGCAGCTTAGGGGCAGGGAGAAATGGCTACACCTTC
V: TRBV4-1; D: .; size: .; J: TRBJ2-3; CDR3: CASSQERRGITDTQYF; DNA: TGCGCCAGCAGCCAGGAGCGGCGAGGGATCACAGATACGCAGTATTTT
V: TRBV29-1; D: .; size: .; J: TRBJ2-5; CDR3: CSVTRGSEQETQYF; DNA: TGCAGCGTAACCCGGGGGAGCGAACAAGAGACCCAGTACTTC
V: TRBV21-1; D: .; size: .; J: TRBJ2-7; CDR3: CASSKAIREQYF; DNA: TGTGCCAGCAGCAAGGCTATCCGCGAGCAGTACTTC
V: TRBV5-1; D: TRBD2; size: .; J: TRBJ2-3; CDR3: CASSLAVLAGATDTQYF; DNA: TGCGCCAGCAGCTTGGCAGTACTAGCGGGCGCAACAGATACGCAGTATTTT
V: TRBV18; D: TRBD1; size: .; J: TRBJ1-2; CDR3: CASSPRTGEDGYTF; DNA: TGTGCCAGCTCACCCCGGACAGGGGAGGATGGCTACACCTTC
V: TRBV12-3/TRBV12-4; D: .; size: .; J: TRBJ2-4; CDR3: CASSLFRRAIQYF; DNA: TGTGCCAGCAGTTTATTCAGAAGGGCCATTCAGTACTTC
V: TRBV7-6; D: .; size: .; J: TRBJ2-7; CDR3: CASSARQGTISYEQYF; DNA: TGTGCCAGCAGCGCAAGGCAGGGCACCATCTCCTACGAGCAGTACTTC
V: TRBV15; D: .; size: .; J: TRBJ2-3; CDR3: CATSRDLGAEDTQYF; DNA: TGTGCCACCAGCAGAGATTTGGGGGCTGAAGATACGCAGTATTTT
V: TRBV7-2; D: .; size: few; J: TRBJ1-2; CDR3: CASSLAPTGSNYGYTF; DNA: TGTGCCAGCAGCTTAGCGCCAACAGGATCTAACTATGGCTACACCTTC
V: TRBV9; D: .; size: few; J: TRBJ2-1; CDR3: CASSVGQGRHNEQFF; DNA: TGTGCCAGCAGCGTAGGGCAGGGGCGGCACAATGAGCAGTTCTTC
V: TRBV12-3/TRBV12-4; D: .; size: few; J: TRBJ1-1; CDR3: CASSTNPGWTEAFF; DNA: TGTGCCAGCAGTACTAACCCGGGGTGGACTGAAGCTTTCTTT
V: TRBV6-2/TRBV6-3; D: .; size: .; J: TRBJ2-6; CDR3: CASRAGPPPAAGANVLTF; DNA: TGTGCCAGCAGGGCGGGGCCCCCACCAGCGGCTGGGGCCAACGTCCTGACTTTC
V: TRBV18; D: TRBD1; size: .; J: TRBJ2-7; CDR3: CASSTTYRTGDSYEQYF; DNA: TGTGCCAGCTCAACTACCTATCGGACAGGTGATTCCTACGAGCAGTACTTC
V: TRBV4-1; D: TRBD1; size: .; J: TRBJ1-1; CDR3: CASSQDSGGEGSEAFF; DNA: TGCGCCAGCAGCCAAGACTCAGGGGGCGAGGGGTCTGAAGCTTTCTTT